The clone carrying this T cell receptor (beta chain) was found many times. No antigen is known for it. MiXCR was run by TCRdb on the 5' RACE reads, yielding one entry per CDR3 protein. The sample has nearly 650,000 distinct CDR3 sequences, around 7.4% seen once; the top ten hold about 1.5%. All donors were healthy Caucasians. These data are taken from a study of identical twins. Findings of the study overall: Excess sharing between twins was weaker in beta out-of-frame sequences.

The V gene's germline CDR1 is SEHNR and CDR2 FQNEAQ (reference sequence). The CDR3 is made up of 14 amino acids. The V gene end was trimmed by 3 bases and the J gene end by 3 bases; junction bases not matched to a gene: 4. The same sample was also used in a study of yellow fever vaccine responses in identical twins.

The source of this sequence is a woman in her late teens or twenties in good health. The material sequenced was PBMCs. V is TRBV7-9 and J is TRBJ2-5, with 7 bases matching TRBD1. DNA of the CDR3: TGTGCCAGCAGCTTGACAGGGAAAGAAGAGACCCAGTACTTC. The encoded protein is CASSLTGKEETQYF.